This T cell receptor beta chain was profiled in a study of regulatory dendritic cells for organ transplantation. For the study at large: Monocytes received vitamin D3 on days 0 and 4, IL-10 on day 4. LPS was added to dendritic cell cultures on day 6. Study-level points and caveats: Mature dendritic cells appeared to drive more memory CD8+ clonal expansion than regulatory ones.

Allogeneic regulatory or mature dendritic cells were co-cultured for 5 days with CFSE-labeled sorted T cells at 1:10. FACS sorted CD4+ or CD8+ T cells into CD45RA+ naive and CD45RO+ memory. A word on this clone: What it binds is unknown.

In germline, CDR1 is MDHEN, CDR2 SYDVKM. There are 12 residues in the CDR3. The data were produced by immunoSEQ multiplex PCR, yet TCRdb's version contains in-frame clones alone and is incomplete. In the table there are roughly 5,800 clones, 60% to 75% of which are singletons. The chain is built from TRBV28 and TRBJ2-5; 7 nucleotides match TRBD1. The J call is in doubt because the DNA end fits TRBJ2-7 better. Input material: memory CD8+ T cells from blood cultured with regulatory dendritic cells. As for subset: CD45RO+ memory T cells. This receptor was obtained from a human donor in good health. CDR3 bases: TGTGCCAGCAGTTGGGACAGCTACGAGCAGTACTTC. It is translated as CASSWDSYEQYF.